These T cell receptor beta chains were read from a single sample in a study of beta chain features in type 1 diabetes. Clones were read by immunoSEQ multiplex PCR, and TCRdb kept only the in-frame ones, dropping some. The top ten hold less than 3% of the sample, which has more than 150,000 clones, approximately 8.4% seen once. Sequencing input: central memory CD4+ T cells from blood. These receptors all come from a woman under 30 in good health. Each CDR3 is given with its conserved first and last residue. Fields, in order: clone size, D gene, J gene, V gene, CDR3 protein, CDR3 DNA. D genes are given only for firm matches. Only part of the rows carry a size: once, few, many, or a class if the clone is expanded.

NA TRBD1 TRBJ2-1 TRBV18 CASSPGTGIDEQFF TGTGCCAGCTCACCCGGGACAGGCATCGATGAGCAGTTCTTC
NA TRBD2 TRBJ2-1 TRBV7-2 CASTVGGGAYNEQFF TGTGCCAGCACCGTGGGCGGGGGGGCTTACAATGAGCAGTTCTTC
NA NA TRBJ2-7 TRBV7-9 CASSLALSYEQYF TGTGCCAGCAGCTTAGCTCTAAGCTACGAGCAGTACTTC
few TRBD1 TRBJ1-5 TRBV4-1 CASSQDTGANPNQPQHF TGCGCCAGCAGCCAAGACACAGGGGCCAACCCCAATCAGCCCCAGCATTTT
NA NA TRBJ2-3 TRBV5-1 CASSLVVAGFGTDTQYF TGCGCCAGCAGCTTGGTGGTCGCGGGTTTCGGCACAGATACGCAGTATTTT
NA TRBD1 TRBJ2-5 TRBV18 CASSPGTGEETQYF TGTGCCAGCTCACCCGGGACAGGGGAGGAGACCCAGTACTTC
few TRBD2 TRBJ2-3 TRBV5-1 CASGERDTDTQYF TGCGCCAGCGGGGAGCGGGACACAGATACGCAGTATTTT
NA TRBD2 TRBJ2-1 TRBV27 CASSFGSGGGKHNEQFF TGTGCCAGCAGTTTCGGGAGCGGGGGGGGAAAACACAATGAGCAGTTCTTC
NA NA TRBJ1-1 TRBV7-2 CASTPGHSNTEAFF TGTGCCAGCACCCCGGGACATTCGAACACTGAAGCTTTCTTT
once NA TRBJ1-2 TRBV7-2 CASSLAGQGGFTGYTF TGTGCCAGCAGCTTAGCGGGGCAGGGTGGTTTCACTGGCTACACCTTC
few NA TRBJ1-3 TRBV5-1 CASSLGPVPGNTIYF TGCGCCAGCAGCTTGGGGCCCGTCCCTGGAAACACCATATATTTT
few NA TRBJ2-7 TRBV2 CASSEASSNTQYF TGTGCCAGCAGTGAGGCTAGCTCAAATACGCAGTACTTC
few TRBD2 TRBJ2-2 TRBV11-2 CASKQLAGVSRGELFF TGTGCCAGCAAGCAGTTGGCGGGGGTCTCTCGAGGGGAGCTGTTTTTT
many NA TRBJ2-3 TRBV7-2 CASSPAGKDTQYF TGTGCCAGCAGTCCAGCAGGGAAAGATACGCAGTATTTT
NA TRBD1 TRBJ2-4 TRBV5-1 CASSSGGTSNIQYF TGCGCCAGCAGCTCAGGGGGCACGTCGAACATTCAGTACTTC
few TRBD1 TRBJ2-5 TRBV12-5 CASGARRGETQYF TGTGCTAGTGGTGCCCGCAGGGGGGAGACCCAGTACTTC
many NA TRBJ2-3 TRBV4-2 CASSQDILASTDTQYF TGTGCCAGCAGCCAAGATATCCTAGCCTCCACAGATACGCAGTATTTT
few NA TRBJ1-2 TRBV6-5 CASSSGDVGGYGYTF TGTGCCAGCAGTTCTGGGGACGTCGGGGGCTATGGCTACACCTTC
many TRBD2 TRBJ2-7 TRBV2 CASSLLAGGEQYF TGTGCCAGCAGTCTACTAGCGGGAGGCGAGCAGTACTTC
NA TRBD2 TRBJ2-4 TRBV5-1 CASSLVAGLAKNIQYF TGCGCCAGCAGCTTGGTAGCGGGGTTAGCCAAAAACATTCAGTACTTC
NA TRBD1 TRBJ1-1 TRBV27 CASSFRGTGMNTEAFF TGTGCCAGCAGCTTCCGGGGGACAGGCATGAACACTGAAGCTTTCTTT
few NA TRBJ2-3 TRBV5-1 CASSLTGNIDTQYF TGCGCCAGCAGCTTAACAGGCAATATCGATACGCAGTATTTT
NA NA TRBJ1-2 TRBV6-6 CASGPSGEYTF TGTGCCAGCGGGCCATCGGGGGAATACACCTTC
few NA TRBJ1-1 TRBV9 CASSREVGGGTEAFF TGTGCCAGCAGCCGTGAGGTCGGGGGGGGGACTGAAGCTTTCTTT
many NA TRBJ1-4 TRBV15 CATSRGSNEKLFF TGTGCCACCAGCCGCGGGTCGAATGAAAAACTGTTTTTT
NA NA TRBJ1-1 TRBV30 CAWSVKGSDEAFF TGTGCCTGGAGTGTAAAGGGGTCAGATGAAGCTTTCTTT
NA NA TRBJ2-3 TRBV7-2 CASSLVARQPTDTQYF TGTGCCAGCAGCTTAGTAGCGCGCCAACCCACAGATACGCAGTATTTT
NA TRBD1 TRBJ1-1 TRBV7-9 CASVQGILNTEAFF TGTGCCAGCGTACAGGGGATCCTGAACACTGAAGCTTTCTTT
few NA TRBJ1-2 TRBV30 CAWTKGANYGYTF TGTGCCTGGACGAAAGGGGCTAACTATGGCTACACCTTC
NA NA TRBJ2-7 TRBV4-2 CASSQDRGKGYEQYF TGTGCCAGCAGCCAAGATAGGGGGAAGGGCTACGAGCAGTACTTC
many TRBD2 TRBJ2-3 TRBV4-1 CASSQDSSGDTDTQYF TGCGCCAGCAGCCAAGATTCGAGCGGGGACACAGATACGCAGTATTTT
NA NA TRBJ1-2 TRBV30 CAWSSNYGYTF TGTGCCTGGTCCTCTAACTATGGCTACACCTTC
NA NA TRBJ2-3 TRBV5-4 CASSLYRDGTDTQYF TGTGCCAGCAGCTTGTATCGGGATGGCACAGATACGCAGTATTTT
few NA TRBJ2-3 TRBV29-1 CSVERGSSGTDTQYF TGCAGCGTTGAAAGGGGGAGTTCGGGTACAGATACGCAGTATTTT
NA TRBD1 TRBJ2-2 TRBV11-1 CASRRQGLVAGELFF TGTGCCAGCAGAAGACAGGGGTTGGTGGCCGGGGAGCTGTTTTTT
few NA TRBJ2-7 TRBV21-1 CASSKTYRSHEQYF TGTGCCAGCAGCAAAACCTACAGGTCCCACGAGCAGTACTTC
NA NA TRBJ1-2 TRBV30 CAWTDSYGYTF TGTGCCTGGACAGATTCCTATGGCTACACCTTC
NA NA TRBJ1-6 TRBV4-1 CASSQGEFYNSPLHF TGCGCCAGCAGCCAAGGAGAGTTCTATAATTCACCCCTCCACTTT
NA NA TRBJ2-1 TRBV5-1 CASSLEQANNEQFF TGCGCCAGCAGCTTGGAGCAGGCGAACAATGAGCAGTTCTTC
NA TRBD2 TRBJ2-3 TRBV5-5 CASSLYAVPGGAVGDTQYF TGTGCCAGCAGCTTGTACGCTGTACCCGGGGGGGCCGTAGGAGATACGCAGTATTTT
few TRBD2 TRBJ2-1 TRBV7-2 CASSSKRESYNEQFF TGTGCCAGCAGCTCTAAGCGGGAGTCCTACAATGAGCAGTTCTTC
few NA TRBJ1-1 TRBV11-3 CASSLRAGHSGSEAFF TGTGCCAGCAGCCTAAGGGCAGGCCACTCGGGAAGTGAAGCTTTCTTT
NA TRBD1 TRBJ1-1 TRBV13 CASSRNRGEAFF TGTGCCAGCAGCAGGAACAGGGGTGAAGCTTTCTTT
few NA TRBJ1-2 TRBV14 CASSQDLGEAVSGGYTF TGTGCCAGCAGCCAAGATTTGGGGGAGGCGGTCTCGGGTGGCTACACCTTC
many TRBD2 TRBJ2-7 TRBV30 CAWSGLAETYEQYF TGTGCCTGGAGTGGACTAGCGGAAACCTACGAGCAGTACTTC
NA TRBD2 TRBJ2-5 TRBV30 CAWSPTLALAGGETQYF TGTGCCTGGAGTCCGACCCTGGCCCTAGCGGGGGGTGAGACCCAGTACTTC
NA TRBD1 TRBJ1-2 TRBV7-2 CASSQGQGLDYGYTF TGTGCCAGCAGCCAGGGACAGGGGTTGGACTATGGCTACACCTTC
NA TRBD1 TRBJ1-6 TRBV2 CASVAGQGFSPLHF TGTGCCAGCGTGGCGGGACAGGGGTTTTCACCCCTCCACTTT
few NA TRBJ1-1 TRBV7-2 CASSPRGGASTEAFF TGTGCCAGCAGCCCCCGTGGGGGGGCCAGCACTGAAGCTTTCTTT
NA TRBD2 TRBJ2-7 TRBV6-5 CASSSQGTSGSHEQYF TGTGCCAGCAGTTCGCAGGGGACTAGCGGGTCTCACGAGCAGTACTTC
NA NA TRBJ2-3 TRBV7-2 CASSLAASGTDTQYF TGTGCCAGCAGCTTAGCGGCTAGCGGCACAGATACGCAGTATTTT
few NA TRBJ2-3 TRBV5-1 CASRPRGGTDTQYF TGCGCCAGCCGCCCCAGGGGGGGCACAGATACGCAGTATTTT
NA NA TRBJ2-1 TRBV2 CASSGGGYIREQFF TGTGCCAGCAGTGGAGGGGGTTACATTAGGGAGCAGTTCTTC
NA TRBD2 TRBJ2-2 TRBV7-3 CASSSPSGGAGELFF TGTGCCAGCAGCTCGCCTAGCGGGGGGGCCGGGGAGCTGTTTTTT
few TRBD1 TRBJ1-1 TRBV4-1 CASSRQGDTEAFF TGCGCCAGCAGCCGGCAGGGGGACACTGAAGCTTTCTTT
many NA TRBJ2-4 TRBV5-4 CASSSKGQSNVQYF TGTGCCAGCAGCTCCAAGGGGCAGTCAAACGTTCAGTACTTC
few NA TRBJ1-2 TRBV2 CASRQRVFARGYTF TGTGCCAGCCGGCAACGGGTCTTCGCTAGGGGCTACACCTTC